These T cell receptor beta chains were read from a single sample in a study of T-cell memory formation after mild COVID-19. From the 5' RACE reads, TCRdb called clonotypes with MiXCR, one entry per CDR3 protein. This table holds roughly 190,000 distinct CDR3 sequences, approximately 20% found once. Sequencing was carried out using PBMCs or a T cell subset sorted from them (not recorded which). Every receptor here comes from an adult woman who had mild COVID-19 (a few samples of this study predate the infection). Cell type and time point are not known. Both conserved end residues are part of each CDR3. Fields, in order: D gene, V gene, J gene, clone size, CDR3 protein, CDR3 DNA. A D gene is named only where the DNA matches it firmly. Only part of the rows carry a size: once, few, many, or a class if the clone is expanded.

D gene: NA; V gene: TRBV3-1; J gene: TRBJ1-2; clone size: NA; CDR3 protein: CASSHRNYGYTF; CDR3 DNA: TGTGCCAGCAGCCACAGAAACTATGGCTACACCTTC
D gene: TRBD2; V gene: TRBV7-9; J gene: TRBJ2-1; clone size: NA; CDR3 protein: CASSKTGGGYNEQFF; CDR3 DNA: TGTGCCAGCAGCAAAACTGGCGGGGGATACAATGAGCAGTTCTTC
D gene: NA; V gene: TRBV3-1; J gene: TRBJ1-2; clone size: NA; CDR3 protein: CASSQRDSNYGYTF; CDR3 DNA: TGTGCCAGCAGCCAGCGCGATTCTAACTATGGCTACACCTTC
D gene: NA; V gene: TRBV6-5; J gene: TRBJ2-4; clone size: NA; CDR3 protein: CASSRRGIDPGDIQYF; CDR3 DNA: TGTGCCAGCAGTCGACGGGGGATAGACCCTGGGGACATTCAGTACTTC
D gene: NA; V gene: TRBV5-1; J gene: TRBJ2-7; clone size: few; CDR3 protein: CASRADSPYEQYF; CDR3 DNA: TGCGCCAGCAGGGCCGACAGTCCCTACGAGCAGTACTTC
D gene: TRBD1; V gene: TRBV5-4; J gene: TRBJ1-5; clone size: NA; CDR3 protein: CASSSGTDGFLPQHF; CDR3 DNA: TGTGCCAGCAGCTCCGGGACAGACGGATTTCTGCCCCAGCATTTT
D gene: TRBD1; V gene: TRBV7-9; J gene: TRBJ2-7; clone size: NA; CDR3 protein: CASSFWDRNYEQYF; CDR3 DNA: TGTGCCAGCAGCTTTTGGGACAGAAACTACGAGCAGTACTTC
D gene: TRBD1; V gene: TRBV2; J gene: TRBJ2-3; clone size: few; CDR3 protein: CASSRDRDTDTQYF; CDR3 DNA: TGTGCCAGCAGCCGGGACAGAGACACAGATACGCAGTATTTT
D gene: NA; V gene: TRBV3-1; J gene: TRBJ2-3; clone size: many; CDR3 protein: CASKTDSGTDTQYF; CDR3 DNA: TGTGCCAGCAAAACCGACAGCGGGACAGATACGCAGTATTTT
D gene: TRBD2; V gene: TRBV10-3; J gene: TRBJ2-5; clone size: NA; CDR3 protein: CATGTSPSQETQYF; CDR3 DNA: TGTGCCACCGGGACTAGTCCTTCCCAAGAGACCCAGTACTTC
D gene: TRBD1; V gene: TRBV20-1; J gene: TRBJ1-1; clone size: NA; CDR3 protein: CSADGQGANTEAFF; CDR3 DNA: TGCAGTGCCGACGGACAGGGGGCGAACACTGAAGCTTTCTTT
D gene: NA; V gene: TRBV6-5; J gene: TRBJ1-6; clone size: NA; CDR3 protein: CASSEHRLAAPLHF; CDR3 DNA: TGTGCCAGCAGTGAACACCGGTTGGCGGCACCCCTCCACTTT
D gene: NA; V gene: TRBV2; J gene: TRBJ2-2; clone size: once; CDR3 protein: CASRLTETGELFF; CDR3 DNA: TGTGCCAGCAGATTGACAGAGACCGGGGAGCTGTTTTTT
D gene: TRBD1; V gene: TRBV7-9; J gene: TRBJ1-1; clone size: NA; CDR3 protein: CASSEEQGTNTEAFF; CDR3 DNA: TGTGCCAGCAGCGAAGAACAGGGGACGAACACTGAAGCTTTCTTT
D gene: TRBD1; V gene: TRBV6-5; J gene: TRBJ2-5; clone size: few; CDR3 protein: CASSYEYRDRSQETQYF; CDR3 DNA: TGTGCCAGCAGTTACGAGTACCGGGACAGGAGCCAAGAGACCCAGTACTTC
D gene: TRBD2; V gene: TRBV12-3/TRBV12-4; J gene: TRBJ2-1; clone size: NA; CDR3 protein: CASRVLAGGFYEQFF; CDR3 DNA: TGTGCCAGCAGAGTTCTAGCGGGGGGATTCTATGAGCAGTTCTTC
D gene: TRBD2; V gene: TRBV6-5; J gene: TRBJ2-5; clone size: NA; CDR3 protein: CASSSGGGPRETQYF; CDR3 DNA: TGTGCCAGCAGTTCCGGGGGAGGGCCGCGTGAGACCCAGTACTTC
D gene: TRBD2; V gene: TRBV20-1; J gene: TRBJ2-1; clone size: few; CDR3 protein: CSARAGGRGGTYNEQFF; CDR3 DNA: TGCAGTGCTAGAGCGGGCGGGAGAGGTGGGACCTACAATGAGCAGTTCTTC
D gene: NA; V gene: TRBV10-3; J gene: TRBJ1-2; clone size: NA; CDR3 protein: CAIRQALGNDGYTF; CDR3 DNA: TGTGCCATCAGACAGGCCTTAGGGAACGATGGCTACACCTTC
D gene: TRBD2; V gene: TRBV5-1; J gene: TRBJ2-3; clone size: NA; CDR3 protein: CASSFLAGVDTQYF; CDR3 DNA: TGCGCCAGCAGCTTCTTAGCGGGAGTAGATACGCAGTATTTT
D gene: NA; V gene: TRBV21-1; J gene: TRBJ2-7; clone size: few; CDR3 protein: CASSNCSSGGSYEQYF; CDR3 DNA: TGTGCCAGCAGCAACTGCAGCAGCGGGGGCTCCTACGAGCAGTACTTC
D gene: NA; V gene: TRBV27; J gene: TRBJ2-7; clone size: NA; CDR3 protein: CASSLRGRLGYEQYF; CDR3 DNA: TGTGCCAGCAGTCTCCGAGGACGCCTAGGATACGAGCAGTACTTC
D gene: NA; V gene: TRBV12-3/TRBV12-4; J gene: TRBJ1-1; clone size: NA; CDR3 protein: CASSYGTTEAFF; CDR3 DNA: TGTGCCAGCAGTTATGGGACAACTGAAGCTTTCTTT
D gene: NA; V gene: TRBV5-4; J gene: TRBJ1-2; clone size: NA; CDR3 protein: CASSLYDGSYGYTF; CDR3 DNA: TGTGCCAGCAGCTTGTACGACGGGAGCTATGGCTACACCTTC
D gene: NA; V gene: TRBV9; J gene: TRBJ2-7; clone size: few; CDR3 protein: CASSVGPGQGNHEQYF; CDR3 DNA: TGTGCCAGCAGCGTAGGGCCAGGTCAGGGGAACCACGAGCAGTACTTC
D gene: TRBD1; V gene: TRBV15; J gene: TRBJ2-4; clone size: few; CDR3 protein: CATSSGKAGGAKNIQYF; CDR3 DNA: TGTGCCACCAGCAGTGGGAAGGCAGGGGGAGCCAAAAACATTCAGTACTTC
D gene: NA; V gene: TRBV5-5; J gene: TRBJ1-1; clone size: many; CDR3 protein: CASSYYGRGNTEAFF; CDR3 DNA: TGTGCCAGCAGCTACTATGGAAGGGGGAACACTGAAGCTTTCTTT
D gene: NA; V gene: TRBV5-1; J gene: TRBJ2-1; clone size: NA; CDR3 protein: CASSLGASGEQFF; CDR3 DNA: TGCGCCAGCAGCTTGGGCGCCTCCGGCGAGCAGTTCTTC
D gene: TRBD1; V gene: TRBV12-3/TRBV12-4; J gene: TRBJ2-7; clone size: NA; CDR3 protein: CASSLTGGLGEQYF; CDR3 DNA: TGTGCCAGCAGTCTGACAGGGGGGTTAGGCGAGCAGTACTTC